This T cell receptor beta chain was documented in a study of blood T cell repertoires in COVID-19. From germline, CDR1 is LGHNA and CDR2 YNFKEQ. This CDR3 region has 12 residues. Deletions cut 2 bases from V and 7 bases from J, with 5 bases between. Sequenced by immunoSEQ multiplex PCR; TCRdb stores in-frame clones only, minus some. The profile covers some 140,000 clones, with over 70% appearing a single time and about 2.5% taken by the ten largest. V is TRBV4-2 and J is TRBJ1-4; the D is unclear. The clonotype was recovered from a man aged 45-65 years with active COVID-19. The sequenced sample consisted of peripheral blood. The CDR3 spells CASSQRVEKLFF. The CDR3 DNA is TGTGCCAGCAGCCAACGAGTTGAAAAACTGTTTTTT.